This entry features one T cell receptor beta chain sequence. Per the original data handling: Amplified reference gene primers provided the basis for estimating nucleated cell counts. The method was immunoSEQ multiplex PCR; TCRdb's version includes in-frame clones alone and lacks a portion of them. V and J calls and clone size are those listed in that table; D and trimming were worked out from the DNA. The data contain about 350,000 clones, roughly nine tenths of them singletons. The record originates from a study of blood T cell repertoires in COVID-19. Study as a whole: Samples of COVID-19 (acute and convalescent) were obtained from the United States, Italy and Spain. Sources were T cells, B-cell-depleted T cells, or PBMCs; the material itself was cDNA or gDNA.

Followed longitudinally, the Seattle patients had been enrolled during active infection. The CDR3 has 15 amino acids. Germline CDR1 MNHEY, CDR2 SMNVEV (reference sequence). J gave up 5 bases and V 6 bases, and 11 bases lay outside the gene matches. The rearrangement links TRBV27 to TRBJ1-2; 8 positions match TRBD1. The clonotype originates from a woman aged 60-75 years with COVID-19, enrolled during active disease. Sequences were obtained from peripheral blood. The CDR3 sequence is CASSHRRDRRYGYTF. CDR3 coding DNA: TGTGCCAGCAGCCACCGCCGGGACAGGCGGTATGGCTACACCTTC.